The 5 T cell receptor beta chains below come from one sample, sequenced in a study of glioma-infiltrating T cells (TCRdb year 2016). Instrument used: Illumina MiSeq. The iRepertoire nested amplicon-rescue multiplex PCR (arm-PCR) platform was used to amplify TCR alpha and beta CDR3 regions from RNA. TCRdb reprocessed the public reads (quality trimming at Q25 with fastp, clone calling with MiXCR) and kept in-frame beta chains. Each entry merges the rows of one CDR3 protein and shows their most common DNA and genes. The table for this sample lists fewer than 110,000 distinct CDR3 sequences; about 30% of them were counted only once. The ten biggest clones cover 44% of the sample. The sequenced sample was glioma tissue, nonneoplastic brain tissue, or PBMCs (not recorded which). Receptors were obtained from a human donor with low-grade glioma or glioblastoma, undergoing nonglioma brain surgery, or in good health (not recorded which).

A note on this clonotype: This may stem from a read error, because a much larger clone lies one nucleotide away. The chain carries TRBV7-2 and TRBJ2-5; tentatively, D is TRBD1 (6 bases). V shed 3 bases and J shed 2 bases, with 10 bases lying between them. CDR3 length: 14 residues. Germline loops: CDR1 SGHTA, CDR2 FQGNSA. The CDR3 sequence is CASSFYRVQETQYF. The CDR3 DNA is TGTGCCAGCAGCTTCTACAGGGTTCAAGAGACCCAGTACTTC.

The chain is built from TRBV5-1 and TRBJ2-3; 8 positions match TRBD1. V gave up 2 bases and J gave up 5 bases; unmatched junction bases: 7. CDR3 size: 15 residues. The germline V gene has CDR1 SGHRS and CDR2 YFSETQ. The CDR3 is CASSFLGQAEDTQYF. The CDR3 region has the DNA TGCGCCAGCAGCTTTCTGGGACAGGCGGAAGATACGCAGTATTTT.

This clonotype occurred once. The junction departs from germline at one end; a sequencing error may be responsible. CDR3 in DNA: TGCGCCAGCAGCCAAGAGGGAATGGGTCAGACCCAGCGTTTT. Its protein is CASSQEGMGQTQRF. The chain combines TRBV4-1 with TRBJ1-5; unclear D gene. Germline V gives CDR1 MGHRA, CDR2 YSYEKL. The CDR3 consists of 14 residues.

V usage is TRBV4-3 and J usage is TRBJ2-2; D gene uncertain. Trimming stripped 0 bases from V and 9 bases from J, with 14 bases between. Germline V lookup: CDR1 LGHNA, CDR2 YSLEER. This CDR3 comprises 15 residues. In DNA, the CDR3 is TGCGCCAGCAGCCAAGATCGAGCCGGGTTCCGGGAGCTGTTTTTT. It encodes CASSQDRAGFRELFF.

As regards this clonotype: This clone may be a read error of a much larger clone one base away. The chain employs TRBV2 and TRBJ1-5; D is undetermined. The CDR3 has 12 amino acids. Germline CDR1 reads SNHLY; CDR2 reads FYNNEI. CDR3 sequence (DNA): TGTGCCAGCGTGGCGTACAATCAGCCCCAGCGTTTT. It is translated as CASVAYNQPQRF. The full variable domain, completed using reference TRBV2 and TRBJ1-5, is EPEVTQTPSHQVTQMGQEVILRCVPISNHLYFYWYRQILGQKVEFLVSFYNNEISEKSEIFDDQFSVERPDGSNFTLKIRSTKLEDSAMYFCASVAYNQPQRFGDGTRLSIL.